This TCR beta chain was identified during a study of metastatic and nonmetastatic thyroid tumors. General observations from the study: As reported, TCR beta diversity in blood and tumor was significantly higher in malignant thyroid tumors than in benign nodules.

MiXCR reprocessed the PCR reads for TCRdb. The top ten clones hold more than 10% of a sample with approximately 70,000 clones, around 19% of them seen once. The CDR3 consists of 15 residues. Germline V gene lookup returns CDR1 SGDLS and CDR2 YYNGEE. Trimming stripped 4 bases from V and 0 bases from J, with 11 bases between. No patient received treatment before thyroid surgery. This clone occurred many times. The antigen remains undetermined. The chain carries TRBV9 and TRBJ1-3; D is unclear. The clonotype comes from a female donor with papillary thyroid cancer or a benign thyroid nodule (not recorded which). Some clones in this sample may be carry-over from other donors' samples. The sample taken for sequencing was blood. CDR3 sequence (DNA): TGTGCCAGCAGCACTAGCGGGAGCTCTGGAAACACCATATATTTT. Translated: CASSTSGSSGNTIYF.